This TCR beta chain was found in a study of cytomegalovirus exposure and HLA in healthy donors. This clone has just a few counts. The donors were healthy bone marrow donors. The PCR contained 60 Vbeta and 13 Jbeta primers. Sequencing was performed with immunoSEQ multiplex PCR; in TCRdb, only in-frame clones are kept and a portion is missing. The table has 140,000 or so clones, around 80% seen once. Sequenced: PBMCs. The receptor's source is a man aged 40-50 years in good health and CMV-seronegative.

CDR3 coding DNA: TGTGCCAGCAGCTCGGACAGGGCTAAGACTTACGAGCAGTACTTC. It codes for CASSSDRAKTYEQYF. The chain combines TRBV7-9 with TRBJ2-7; 8 nucleotides match TRBD1. V lost 4 bases to trimming and J lost 4 bases; unmatched junction nucleotides: 9. The CDR3 extends over 15 amino acids. The V gene's germline CDR1 is SEHNR and CDR2 FQNEAQ (reference sequence).